This TCR beta chain was sequenced in a study of identical twins. This clonotype was observed at least ten times. MiXCR, applied by TCRdb to the 5' RACE reads, yields one record per CDR3 protein. The sample has about 250,000 distinct CDR3 sequences; over 12% are singletons. Germline V gene sequence: CDR1 SGHRS, CDR2 YFSETQ. The CDR3 sequence is 15 residues long. Between the trimmed V and J ends, which lost 4 bases and 5 bases, there was a span of 15 bases. This receptor was taken from a woman aged 18-29 years in good health. The chain links TRBV5-1 to TRBJ2-2; weak D call: TRBD1 (6 bases). Source material: memory (CD45RO+) T cells sorted from blood. CDR3 sequence: CASSHTGTQTGELFF. The CDR3 DNA sequence: TGCGCCAGCAGCCACACCGGGACACAGACCGGGGAGCTGTTTTTT.